This passage covers 17 T cell receptor beta chains from one sample sequenced in a study of T cells in Graves' hyperthyroidism and ophthalmopathy. TCR beta CDR3 region amplification was performed from RNA transcripts. HTBI primers were employed in a first-round RT-PCR of the TCR CDR3. Each CDR3 protein is one row after TCRdb ran MiXCR on the multiplex PCR reads. Among about 290,000 distinct CDR3 sequences listed, 12% to 15% were seen once. What was sequenced was blood. These TCRs come from a woman between 45 and 65 years old with Graves' hyperthyroidism that later progressed to Graves' ophthalmopathy.

Turning to this clonotype: A much larger clonotype is one base distant, so this may be a read error. The rearrangement links TRBV14 to TRBJ1-6, with D possibly matching TRBD1 (5 bases). CDR3 length: 14 amino acids. Germline loops: CDR1 SGHDN, CDR2 FVKESK. This chain's CDR3 is CASSQEWGFSPPHF. For the CDR3, the DNA is TGTGCCAGCAGCCAAGAATGGGGGTTTTCACCCCCCCACTTT.

This clonotype occurred a few times. The genes are TRBV5-1 and TRBJ2-7; maybe TRBD1 (5 bases). Trimming cost V 1 base and J 4 bases, with 9 bases left between them. Looked up from germline, CDR1 is SGHRS and CDR2 is YFSETQ. This CDR3 comprises 13 residues. The CDR3 spells CASSLQGVYEQYF. The CDR3 DNA reads TGCGCCAGCAGCTTGCAAGGGGTGTACGAGCAGTACTTC.

This clonotype showed up many times. The chain recombines TRBV28 with TRBJ2-6; D is unclear. V shed 6 bases and J shed 0 bases, with 18 bases lying between them. CDR1 is MDHEN, CDR2 SYDVKM, per germline. This CDR3 has 18 residues. The chain's CDR3 is CASRTTLITASGANVLTF. The CDR3 coding sequence is TGTGCCAGCAGGACGACCCTAATAACCGCCTCTGGGGCCAACGTCCTGACTTTC.

This clonotype came up a few times. The chain's CDR3 is CSAGTEYYEQYF. CDR3 bases: TGCAGCGCCGGGACAGAGTACTACGAGCAGTACTTC. The V call is TRBV29-1, the J call TRBJ2-7, with 7 bases matching TRBD1. With 7 bases clipped from V and 3 bases from J, the junction kept 6 bases outside the gene matches. Germline-derived CDR1 and CDR2 are SQVTM and ANQGSEA. CDR3 length: 12 amino acids.

This clonotype has a count of ten or more. The chain combines TRBV3-1 with TRBJ2-3; D is unresolved. The CDR3 length is 17 residues. V was shortened by 1 base and J by 2 bases, with 16 bases between the two germline ends. From germline, CDR1 is LGHDT and CDR2 YNNKEL (reference sequence). The CDR3 DNA reads TGTGCCAGCAGCCAAGTAACTACTTACGGATACACAGATACGCAGTATTTT. This codes for CASSQVTTYGYTDTQYF.

The chain has TRBV2 and TRBJ1-5; D is uncertain. This CDR3 is built from 16 residues. Germline V lookup: CDR1 SNHLY, CDR2 FYNNEI. V shed 0 bases and J shed 5 bases, with 14 bases lying between them. The CDR3 protein is CASSEAGGLGHQPQHF. DNA of the CDR3: TGTGCCAGCAGTGAAGCGGGAGGGCTAGGCCATCAGCCCCAGCATTTT.

This clonotype was counted many times. The chain couples TRBV20-1 to TRBJ2-7, with 8 positions matching TRBD1. CDR3 length: 13 amino acids. V gave up 5 bases and J gave up 1 base; unmatched junction bases: 4. CDR1 DFQATT and CDR2 SNEGSKA come from the germline V gene (reference sequence). The CDR3 DNA reads TGCAGTGCTCCATGGACAGGGTCCTACGAGCAGTACTTC. Residues: CSAPWTGSYEQYF.

Of note for this clonotype: The junction and the germline gene differ at one end; a read error may be behind it. The chain links TRBV7-7 to TRBJ2-1, with TRBD1 as a possible D gene (6 bases). Per the germline V gene, CDR1 is SSHAT and CDR2 is FNYEAQ (reference sequence). The CDR3 sequence is 19 residues long. CDR3 amino acids: CASSLGPGEGETSYNEQFF. The CDR3 DNA follows: TGTGCTAGCAGCTTAGGGCCAGGGGAAGGGGAGACCTCCTACAATGAGCAGTTCTTC.

In this sample, this clonotype turned up many times. The chain employs TRBV29-1 and TRBJ2-5; D perhaps matches TRBD2 (5 bases). V shed 6 bases and J shed 4 bases, with 9 bases lying between them. Germline values: CDR1 SQVTM, CDR2 ANQGSEA. CDR3 size: 11 residues. The CDR3 here is CSVGVVETQYF. CDR3 bases: TGCAGCGTCGGGGTCGTAGAGACCCAGTACTTC.

The J gene is TRBJ1-1, the V gene TRBV18, with unresolved D. V was cut by 3 bases and J by 5 bases, with 13 bases left in between. CDR1 and CDR2 from the germline V gene are KGHSH and LQKENI. The CDR3 covers 14 residues. CDR3 nucleotides: TGTGCCAGCTCACCCGTGGGCAGGAATACTGAAGCTTTCTTT. Protein: CASSPVGRNTEAFF.

This clonotype was recorded at least ten times. The rearrangement joins TRBV28 to TRBJ2-3; perhaps D is TRBD1 or TRBD2 (5 bases each). The CDR3 is 16 amino acids. The germline V gene has CDR1 MDHEN and CDR2 SYDVKM. V gave up 8 bases and J gave up 2 bases, with 20 bases separating them. CDR3 sequence: CASGMRGLAFTDTQYF. Here the CDR3 DNA reads TGTGCCAGCGGGATGAGGGGTCTAGCCTTCACAGATACGCAGTATTTT.

This chain uses TRBV29-1 with TRBJ2-6; no reliable D call. Germline V lookup: CDR1 SQVTM, CDR2 ANQGSEA. The ends were cut back, 4 bases at V and 0 bases at J, with 10 bases in the middle. This CDR3 comprises 15 residues. Here the CDR3 DNA reads TGCAGCGTTGTATGGGAAAACTCTGGGGCCAACGTCCTGACTTTC. Translation: CSVVWENSGANVLTF.

This clonotype was detected ten times or more. The CDR3 nucleotides are TGCAGTGCTAGGTTGCGGCAGGGGACACTCAATGAAAAACTGTTTTTT. Its protein is CSARLRQGTLNEKLFF. This chain links TRBV20-1 with TRBJ1-4; D possibly corresponds to TRBD1 (6 bases). From germline, CDR1 is DFQATT and CDR2 SNEGSKA (reference sequence). V lost 3 bases to trimming and J lost 5 bases, with 19 bases between them. This CDR3 has 16 amino acids.

This clonotype was counted many times. J is TRBJ2-7 and V is TRBV2; D is perhaps TRBD1 (6 bases). The CDR3 loop spans 11 amino acids. Germline CDR1 is SNHLY and CDR2 is FYNNEI. Trimming stripped 4 bases from V and 6 bases from J, with 7 bases between. The CDR3 bases are TGTGCCAGCAGTGGACAGGCCGAGCAGTACTTC. Translation gives CASSGQAEQYF.

This clonotype has just a few counts. The chain recombines TRBV27 with TRBJ1-2; D might be TRBD1 (5 bases). The V gene's germline CDR1 is MNHEY and CDR2 SMNVEV (reference sequence). V lost 3 bases to trimming and J lost 8 bases, with 10 bases between them. This CDR3 is 12 amino acids long. This chain's CDR3 is CASSFRGQGYTF. Here the CDR3 DNA reads TGTGCCAGCAGTTTCCGGGGCCAGGGCTACACCTTC.

This clonotype occurred many times. The chain couples TRBV7-3 to TRBJ2-7; D is unclear. This CDR3 spans 14 amino acids. V lost 5 bases, J lost 6 bases, and 17 bases lay in between. Per the germline V gene, CDR1 is SGHTA and CDR2 is FQGTGA. This chain's CDR3 is CASSPTRAISEQYF. The CDR3 nucleotides are TGTGCCAGCAGCCCCACCCGGGCTATAAGCGAGCAGTACTTC.

Worth noting for this clonotype: A much larger clone is a single base away; this may be a read error. The J gene is TRBJ2-7, the V gene TRBV20-1, with 8 nucleotides matching TRBD1. CDR1 is DFQATT, CDR2 SNEGSKA, per germline (reference sequence). This CDR3 region has 12 residues. V lost 6 bases to trimming and J lost 6 bases; unmatched junction nucleotides: 7. The CDR3 sequence is CSAKDRASEQYF. DNA of the CDR3: TGCAGTGCCAAGGACAGGGCCTCCGAGCAGTACTTC.